This T cell receptor beta chain appears in the sequencing data of a study of CD8 T cells in Susac syndrome. Study conclusions and caveats: It was acknowledged by the study that relatively few individuals were included in its TCR sequencing and HLA analysis.

cDNA came from roughly 0.5 to 1 ug RNA primed by random hexamers. By means of immunoSEQ multiplex PCR, TCR beta CDR3 spanning 54 Vbeta and 13 Jbeta underwent amplification. Using its own MiXCR run on the immunoSEQ multiplex PCR reads, TCRdb lists one record per CDR3 protein. The table includes about 200,000 distinct CDR3 sequences, roughly 96% detected once. Germline assignment: CDR1 LGHDT and CDR2 YNNKEL (reference sequence). J gave up 4 bases and V 5 bases, and 10 bases lay outside the gene matches. The CDR3 extends over 16 amino acids. CD8+ and CD4+ blood T cells underwent TCR beta sequencing. It was treatment-naive patients with stable or active relapsing-remitting disease who made up the multiple sclerosis controls. With regard to this clonotype: Its target is not known.

The sequence was collected from a human donor with multiple sclerosis. The chain employs TRBV3-1 and TRBJ1-1, with 10 bases fitting TRBD1. The sequenced material came from CD4+ T cells from PBMCs. The CDR3 is CASSGAGTGVATEAFF. The CDR3, as DNA: TGTGCCAGCAGCGGGGCCGGGACAGGGGTGGCCACTGAAGCTTTCTTT.